This T cell receptor beta chain originates from a study of blood T cells in healthy people across ages. Regarding the study as a whole: Among long-lived donors, naive CD4+ cells were more numerous and diversity higher than in aged donors. A roughly linear age-dependent decrease characterized TCR beta diversity per million T cells.

Germline V CDR1 and CDR2: SGHTA, FQGNSA. Trimming cost V 5 bases and J 0 bases; bases outside gene matches: 14. This CDR3 has 19 residues. A second roughly 7 to 11 cycle PCR used barcoded and J-beta primers. Sequencing yielded, for each sample, at least 2.5 million paired-end reads carrying CDR3. TCRdb used MiXCR to reprocess the 5' RACE reads, holding one entry per CDR3 protein. The table has 720,000 or so distinct CDR3 sequences, approximately 40% seen once. This clonotype was observed a handful of times. What it binds is unknown. Sequencing was carried out using blood. This clonotype was sampled from a man older than 75 in good health. The chain has TRBV7-2 and TRBJ2-1, with 9 bases identical to TRBD2. In DNA form, the CDR3 reads TGTGCCAGCAGCCTAACTAGCGGGTACCGGTTAAGCTCCTACAATGAGCAGTTCTTC. Its translation is CASSLTSGYRLSSYNEQFF.